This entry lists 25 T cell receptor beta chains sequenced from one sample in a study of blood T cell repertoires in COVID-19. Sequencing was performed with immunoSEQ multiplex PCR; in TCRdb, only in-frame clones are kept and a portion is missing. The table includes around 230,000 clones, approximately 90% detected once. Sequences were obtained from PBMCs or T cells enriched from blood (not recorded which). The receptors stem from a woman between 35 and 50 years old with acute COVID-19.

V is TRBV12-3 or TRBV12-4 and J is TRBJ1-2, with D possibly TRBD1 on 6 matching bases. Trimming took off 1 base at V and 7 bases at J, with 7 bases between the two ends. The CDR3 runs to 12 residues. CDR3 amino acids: CASSLGTAGYTF. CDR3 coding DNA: TGTGCCAGCAGTTTAGGGACAGCTGGCTACACCTTC.

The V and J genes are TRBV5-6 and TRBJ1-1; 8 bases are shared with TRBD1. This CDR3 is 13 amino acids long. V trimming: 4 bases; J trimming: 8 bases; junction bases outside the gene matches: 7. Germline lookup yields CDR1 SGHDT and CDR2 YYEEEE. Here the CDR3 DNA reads TGTGCCAGCAGCAGGACAGGGTGGAGGGAAGCTTTCTTT. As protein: CASSRTGWREAFF. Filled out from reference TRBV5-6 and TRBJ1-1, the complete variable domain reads DAGVTQSPTHLIKTRGQQVTLRCSPKSGHDTVSWYQQALGQGPQFIFQYYEEEERQRGNFPDRFSGHQFPNYSSELNVNALLLGDSALYLCASSRTGWREAFFGQGTRLTVV.

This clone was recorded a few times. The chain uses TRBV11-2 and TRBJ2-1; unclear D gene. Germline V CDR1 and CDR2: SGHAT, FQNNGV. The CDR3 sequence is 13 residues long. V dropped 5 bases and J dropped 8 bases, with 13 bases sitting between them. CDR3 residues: CASSINTKDEQFF. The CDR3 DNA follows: TGTGCCAGCAGCATCAATACTAAGGATGAGCAGTTCTTC. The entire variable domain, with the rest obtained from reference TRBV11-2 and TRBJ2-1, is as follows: EAGVAQSPRYKIIEKRQSVAFWCNPISGHATLYWYQQILGQGPKLLIQFQNNGVVDDSQLPKDRFSAERLKGVDSTLKIQPAKLEDSAVYLCASSINTKDEQFFGPGTRLTVL.

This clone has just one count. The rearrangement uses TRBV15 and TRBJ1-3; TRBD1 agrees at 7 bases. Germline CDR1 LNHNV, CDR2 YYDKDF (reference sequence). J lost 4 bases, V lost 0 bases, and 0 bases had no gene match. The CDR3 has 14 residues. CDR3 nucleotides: TGTGCCACCAGCAGAGAACAGGGGGGAAACACCATATATTTT. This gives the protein CATSREQGGNTIYF.

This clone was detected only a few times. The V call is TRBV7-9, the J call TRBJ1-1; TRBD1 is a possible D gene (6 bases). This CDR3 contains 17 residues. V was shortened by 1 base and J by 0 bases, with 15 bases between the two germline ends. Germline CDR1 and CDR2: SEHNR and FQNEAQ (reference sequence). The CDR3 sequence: CASSLVGTGRMNTEAFF. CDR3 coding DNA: TGTGCCAGCAGCTTAGTGGGTACAGGGCGCATGAACACTGAAGCTTTCTTT.

CDR3 residues: CSVVADSYNEQFF. CDR3 in DNA: TGCAGCGTTGTAGCGGACTCCTACAATGAGCAGTTCTTC. The chain uses TRBV29-1 and TRBJ2-1, with D maybe TRBD2 (6 bases). The CDR3 loop spans 13 amino acids. Trimming cost V 4 bases and J 0 bases, with 7 bases left between them. Per the germline V gene, CDR1 is SQVTM and CDR2 is ANQGSEA.

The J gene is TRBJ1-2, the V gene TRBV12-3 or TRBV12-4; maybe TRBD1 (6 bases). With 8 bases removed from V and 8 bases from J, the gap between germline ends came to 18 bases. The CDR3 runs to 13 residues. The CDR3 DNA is TGTGCCAGCGCCCAAGGGGGGGCGGGAGGCTACACCTTC. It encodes CASAQGGAGGYTF.

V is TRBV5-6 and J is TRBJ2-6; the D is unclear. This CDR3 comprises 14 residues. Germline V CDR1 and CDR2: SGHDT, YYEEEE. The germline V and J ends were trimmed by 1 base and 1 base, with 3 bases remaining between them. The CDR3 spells CASSLRSGANVLTF. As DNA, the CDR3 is TGTGCCAGCAGCTTGCGGTCTGGGGCCAACGTCCTGACTTTC.

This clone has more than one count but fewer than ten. CDR3 sequence: CASSVGDSRGYGYTF. The CDR3 DNA sequence: TGTGCCAGCAGCGTAGGAGACAGCAGGGGCTATGGCTACACCTTC. V and J are TRBV9 and TRBJ1-2, with D possibly TRBD1 on 6 matching bases. CDR3 length: 15 amino acids. Per the germline V gene, CDR1 is SGDLS and CDR2 is YYNGEE. V was trimmed by 0 bases and J by 4 bases, leaving 13 bases between them.

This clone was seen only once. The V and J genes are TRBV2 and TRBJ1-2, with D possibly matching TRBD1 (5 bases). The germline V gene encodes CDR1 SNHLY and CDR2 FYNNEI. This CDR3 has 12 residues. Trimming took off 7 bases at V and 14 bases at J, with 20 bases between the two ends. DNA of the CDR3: TGTGCCAGCAAGACAGCCCCTTTTGAGAAAACCTTC. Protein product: CASKTAPFEKTF.

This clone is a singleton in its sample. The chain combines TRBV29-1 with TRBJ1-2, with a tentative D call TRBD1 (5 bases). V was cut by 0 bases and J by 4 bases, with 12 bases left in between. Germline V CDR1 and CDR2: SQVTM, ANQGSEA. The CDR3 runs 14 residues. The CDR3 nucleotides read TGCAGCGTTGAAGATCGACGGGGGTCCTATGGCTACACCTTC. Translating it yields CSVEDRRGSYGYTF.

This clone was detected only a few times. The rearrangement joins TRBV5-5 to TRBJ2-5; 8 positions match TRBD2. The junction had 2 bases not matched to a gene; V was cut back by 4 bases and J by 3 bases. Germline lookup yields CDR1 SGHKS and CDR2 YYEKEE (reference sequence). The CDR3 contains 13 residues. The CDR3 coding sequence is TGTGCCAGCAGCCGGGGGGGCGAAGAGACCCAGTACTTC. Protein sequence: CASSRGGEETQYF.

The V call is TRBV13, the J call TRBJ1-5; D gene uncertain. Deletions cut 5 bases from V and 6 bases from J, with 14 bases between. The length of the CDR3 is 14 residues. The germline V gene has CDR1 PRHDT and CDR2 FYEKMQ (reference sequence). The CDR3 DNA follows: TGTGCCAGCAGCCTGGTAATTAGATGTCAGCCCCAGCATTTT. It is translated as CASSLVIRCQPQHF.

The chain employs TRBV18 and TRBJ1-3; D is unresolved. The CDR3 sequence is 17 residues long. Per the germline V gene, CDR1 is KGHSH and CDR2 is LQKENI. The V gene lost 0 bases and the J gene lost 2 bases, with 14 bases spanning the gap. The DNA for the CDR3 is TGTGCCAGCTCACCACCGGGAGCGGGAACAGCTGGAAACACCATATATTTT. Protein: CASSPPGAGTAGNTIYF. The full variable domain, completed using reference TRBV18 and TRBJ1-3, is NAGVMQNPRHLVRRRGQEARLRCSPMKGHSHVYWYRQLPEEGLKFMVYLQKENIIDESGMPKERFSAEFPKEGPSILRIQQVVRGDSAAYFCASSPPGAGTAGNTIYFGEGSWLTVV.

The CDR3 here is CASSSGTGNGRGYTF. CDR3 sequence (DNA): TGCGCCAGCAGCTCCGGGACAGGGAACGGTCGGGGCTACACCTTC. The V and J genes are TRBV5-1 and TRBJ1-2; 9 bases match TRBD1. CDR3 length equals 15 residues. Germline V gene lookup returns CDR1 SGHRS and CDR2 YFSETQ. With V trimmed by 3 bases and J by 8 bases, 11 bases remained unmatched. The variable domain in full, with the rest retrieved from reference TRBV5-1 and TRBJ1-2, is KAGVTQTPRYLIKTRGQQVTLSCSPISGHRSVSWYQQTPGQGLQFLFEYFSETQRNKGNFPGRFSGRQFSNSRSEMNVSTLELGDSALYLCASSSGTGNGRGYTFGSGTRLTVV.

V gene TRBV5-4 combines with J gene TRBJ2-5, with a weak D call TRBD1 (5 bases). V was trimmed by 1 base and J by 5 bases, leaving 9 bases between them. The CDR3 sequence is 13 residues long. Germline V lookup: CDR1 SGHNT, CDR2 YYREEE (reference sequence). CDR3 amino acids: CASSLKGKETQYF. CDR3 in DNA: TGTGCCAGCAGCTTGAAGGGGAAGGAGACCCAGTACTTC.

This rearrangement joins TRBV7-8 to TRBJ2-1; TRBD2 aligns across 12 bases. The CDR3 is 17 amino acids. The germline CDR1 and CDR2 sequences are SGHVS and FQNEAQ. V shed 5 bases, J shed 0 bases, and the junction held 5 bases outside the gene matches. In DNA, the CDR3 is TGTGCCAGCAGCCCGCGACTAGCGGGAGTCTCCTACAATGAGCAGTTCTTC. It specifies CASSPRLAGVSYNEQFF.

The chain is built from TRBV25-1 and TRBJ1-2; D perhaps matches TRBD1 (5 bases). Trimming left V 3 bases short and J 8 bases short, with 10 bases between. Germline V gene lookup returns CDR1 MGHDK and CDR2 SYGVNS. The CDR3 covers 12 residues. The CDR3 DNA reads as TGTGCCAGCAGTGATGGAGGGACGGGCTACACCTTC. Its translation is CASSDGGTGYTF.

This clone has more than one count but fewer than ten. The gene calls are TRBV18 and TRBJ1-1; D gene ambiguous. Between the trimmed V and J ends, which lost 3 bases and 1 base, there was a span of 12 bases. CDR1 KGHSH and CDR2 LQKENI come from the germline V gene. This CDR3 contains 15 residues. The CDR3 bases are TGTGCCAGCTCACCTACTGACTCCCGGAACACTGAAGCTTTCTTT. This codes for CASSPTDSRNTEAFF.

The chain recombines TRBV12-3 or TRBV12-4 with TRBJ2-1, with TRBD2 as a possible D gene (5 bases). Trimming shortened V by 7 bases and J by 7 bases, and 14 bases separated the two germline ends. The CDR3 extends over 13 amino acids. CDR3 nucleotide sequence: TGTGCCAGCACCTCTAGCTTCGGTAATGAGCAGTTCTTC. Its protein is CASTSSFGNEQFF.

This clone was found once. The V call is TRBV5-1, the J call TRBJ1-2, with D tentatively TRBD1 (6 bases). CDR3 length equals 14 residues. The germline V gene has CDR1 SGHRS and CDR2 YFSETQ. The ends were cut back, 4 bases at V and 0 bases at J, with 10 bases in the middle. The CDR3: CASSLDSSNYGYTF. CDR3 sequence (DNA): TGCGCCAGCAGCCTGGACAGTTCTAACTATGGCTACACCTTC.

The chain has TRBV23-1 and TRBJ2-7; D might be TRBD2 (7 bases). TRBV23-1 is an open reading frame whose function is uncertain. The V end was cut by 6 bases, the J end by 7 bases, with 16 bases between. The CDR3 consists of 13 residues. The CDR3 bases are TGCGCCAGCAGGAAGGGGGGGACTAAAGAGCAGTACTTC. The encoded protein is CASRKGGTKEQYF.

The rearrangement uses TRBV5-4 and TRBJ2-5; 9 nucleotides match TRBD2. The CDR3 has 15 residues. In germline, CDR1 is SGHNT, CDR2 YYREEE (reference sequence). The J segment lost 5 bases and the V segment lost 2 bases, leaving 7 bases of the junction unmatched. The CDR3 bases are TGTGCCAGCAGCTTAATATCCAGCGGGGGGGAGACCCAGTACTTC. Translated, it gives CASSLISSGGETQYF. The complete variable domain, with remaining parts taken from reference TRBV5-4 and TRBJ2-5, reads ETGVTQSPTHLIKTRGQQVTLRCSSQSGHNTVSWYQQALGQGPQFIFQYYREEENGRGNFPPRFSGLQFPNYSSELNVNALELDDSALYLCASSLISSGGETQYFGPGTRLLVL.

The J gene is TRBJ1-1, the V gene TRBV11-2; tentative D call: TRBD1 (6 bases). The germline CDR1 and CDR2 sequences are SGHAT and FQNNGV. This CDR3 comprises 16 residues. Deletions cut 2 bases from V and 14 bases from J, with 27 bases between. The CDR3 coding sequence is TGTGCCAGCAGCTTACAGCCGACAGGTTCGGGGGGGGCAAGATTCTTT. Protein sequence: CASSLQPTGSGGARFF.

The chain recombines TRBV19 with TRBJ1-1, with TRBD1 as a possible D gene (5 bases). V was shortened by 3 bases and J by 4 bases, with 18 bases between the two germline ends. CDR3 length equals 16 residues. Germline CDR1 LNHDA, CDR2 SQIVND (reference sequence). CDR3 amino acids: CASSIRARERGTEAFF. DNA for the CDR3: TGTGCCAGTAGTATTAGGGCCAGGGAAAGAGGCACTGAAGCTTTCTTT.